This T cell receptor beta chain comes out of a study of OX40 agonist ivuxolimab in advanced cancers. For the study at large: Those enrolled were 82.7% male, with a mean age of about 60 years and ages from 23 to 79.

Study-level results: The expanded peripheral T cells' antigen specificity was not determined.

Germline loops: CDR1 SGHTA, CDR2 FQGNSA. V gave up 4 bases and J gave up 0 bases, with 14 bases separating them. The CDR3 covers 16 residues. TCRdb's copy holds only in-frame clones and misses some; the assay was immunoSEQ multiplex PCR. The sample carries tens of thousands of clones, approximately 89% recorded once. This clone was counted a few times. The antigen remains unidentified. This TCR derives from an adult with an advanced solid tumor such as melanoma, head and neck, liver or kidney cancer. Source: CD4+ or CD8+ T cells sorted from blood, taken in a trial of the OX40 agonist ivuxolimab. The chain carries TRBV7-2 and TRBJ2-3; D gene unclear. The CDR3 here is CASSSPPTPSTDTQYF. The DNA for the CDR3 is TGTGCCAGCAGCTCGCCGCCGACACCCAGCACAGATACGCAGTATTTT.